This T cell receptor (beta chain) emerged from a study of T cell responses to AZD1222 COVID-19 vaccine. Study-level information: The analysis combined second doses at about 4 or about 12 weeks.

Study outcomes and limitations: Clonal diversity may have been underestimated in mostly white British donors.

The repertoire was sequenced with immunoSEQ multiplex PCR; TCRdb's copy has only in-frame clones and lacks some. The sample lists roughly 170,000 clones, about 90% occurring once. In regard to this clone: Its antigen is not known.

Material: peripheral blood, obtained on day 0 of AZD1222 vaccination. This TCR was recovered from an adult in good health.

The CDR3 nucleotides are TGTGCCAGTAGTATTGCGGACAGGGCAGGTCAGCCCCAGCATTTT. Its protein is CASSIADRAGQPQHF. This chain links TRBV19 with TRBJ1-5, with TRBD1 matching 8 bases. The V segment lost 3 bases and the J segment 6 bases; nucleotides outside the gene matches: 7. The length of the CDR3 is 15 residues. CDR1 LNHDA and CDR2 SQIVND come from the germline V gene (reference sequence). Using reference TRBV19 and TRBJ1-5 for the parts outside the CDR3, the full variable domain is DGGITQSPKYLFRKEGQNVTLSCEQNLNHDAMYWYRQDPGQGLRLIYYSQIVNDFQKGDIAEGYSVSREKKESFPLTVTSAQKNPTAFYLCASSIADRAGQPQHFGDGTRLSIL.